The 20 T cell receptor beta chains in this list originate from one sample, sequenced in a study of blood T cells in healthy people across ages. Together with a sample-barcoded 5' primer, a J-beta primer mix was included in a second PCR lasting about 6 to 11 cycles. TCRdb independently ran MiXCR on the 5' RACE reads; one entry per CDR3 protein. The sample has hundreds of thousands of distinct CDR3 sequences, approximately 30% seen once. Sequenced input: blood. These receptors were collected from a woman at least 80 years old in good health.

The sample holds a few counts of this clonotype. The V gene is TRBV27, the J gene TRBJ1-5, with 9 bases fitting TRBD1. The V gene end was trimmed by 6 bases and the J gene end by 2 bases; junction bases not matched to a gene: 5. CDR1 and CDR2 from the germline V gene are MNHEY and SMNVEV (reference sequence). The CDR3 totals 15 residues. CDR3 bases: TGTGCCAGCAGGCCACAGGGGGCGCGCAATCAGCCCCAGCATTTT. Amino acid sequence: CASRPQGARNQPQHF.

The chain links TRBV6-1 to TRBJ2-3, with TRBD1 matching 8 bases. There are 14 residues in the CDR3. The trim removed 6 bases at V and 0 bases at J, leaving 2 bases unmatched. The V gene's germline CDR1 is MNHNS and CDR2 SASEGT. The CDR3 sequence: CASRRQGSTDTQYF. The CDR3 nucleotides are TGTGCCAGCAGAAGACAGGGGAGCACAGATACGCAGTATTTT.

This clonotype was seen a few times. This sequence joins TRBV5-5 and TRBJ2-6; D is ambiguous. Trimming took 0 bases from V and 2 from J, leaving 9 bases between them. Looked up from germline, CDR1 is SGHKS and CDR2 is YYEKEE (reference sequence). The CDR3 has 16 residues. DNA of the CDR3: TGTGCCAGCAGCTTGGAACACCAGACTGGGGCCAACGTCCTGACTTTC. Amino acids: CASSLEHQTGANVLTF.

As to this clonotype: Just one base apart from a much larger clone, this may be a read error. The chain recombines TRBV6-2 or TRBV6-3 with TRBJ2-7; TRBD2 aligns across 10 bases. J gave up 7 bases and V 2 bases, and 11 bases lay outside the gene matches. CDR3 length: 16 residues. The germline V gene encodes CDR1 MNHEY and CDR2 SVGEGT. The CDR3 DNA reads TGTGCCAGCAGTTACCAGGGGGCTAGCGGGAGCAATGAGCAGTACTTC. Translation gives CASSYQGASGSNEQYF.

This chain links TRBV5-1 with TRBJ2-5, with TRBD1 identical over 12 bases. The J call may be in error: the DNA end matches TRBJ2-7 better. The CDR3 has 14 residues. Germline values: CDR1 SGHRS, CDR2 YFSETQ. Written as DNA, the CDR3 is TGCGCCAGCAGCTTTTCGGGACAGGGGGCCGAGCAGTACTTC. Residues: CASSFSGQGAEQYF.

The sample holds a few counts of this clonotype. The gene calls are TRBV12-3 or TRBV12-4 and TRBJ1-1; D unresolved. The ends were cut back, 6 bases at V and 5 bases at J, with 13 bases in the middle. The CDR3 runs to 13 residues. CDR3 DNA: TGTGCCAGCAGCCCGCTCACACGGACTGAAGCTTTCTTT. This gives the protein CASSPLTRTEAFF.

Note on this clonotype: A much larger clone sits a single nucleotide away, making a read error possible. For the CDR3, the DNA is TGTGCCAGCAGTGAAGTTGGACCGCACTACGAGCAGTACTTC. This translates into CASSEVGPHYEQYF. The chain links TRBV6-1 to TRBJ2-7; no reliable D call. Germline V gene sequence: CDR1 MNHNS, CDR2 SASEGT. The CDR3 extends over 14 amino acids. With 1 base removed from V and 3 bases from J, the gap between germline ends came to 10 bases.

The J gene is TRBJ2-3, the V gene TRBV20-1; 8 nucleotides match TRBD2. Germline assignment: CDR1 DFQATT and CDR2 SNEGSKA (reference sequence). The CDR3 runs to 16 residues. The ends lost 0 bases at V and 5 bases at J; junction bases unmatched: 10. CDR3 protein: CSARDPWRGDEDTQYF. In nucleotides, the CDR3 is TGCAGTGCTAGAGATCCCTGGCGGGGGGACGAAGATACGCAGTATTTT.

This clonotype has at least ten counts. The rearrangement links TRBV4-1 to TRBJ2-5; D gene ambiguous. This CDR3 spans 13 amino acids. CDR1 is MGHRA and CDR2 is YSYEKL in the germline V gene. Trimming cost V 5 bases and J 2 bases, with 9 bases left between them. The CDR3 sequence is CASSWTRQETQYF. Written as DNA, the CDR3 is TGCGCCAGCAGCTGGACGAGACAAGAGACCCAGTACTTC.

This clonotype was counted many times. This sequence joins TRBV15 and TRBJ2-5, with 10 bases fitting TRBD1. Losses at the gene ends were 4 bases for V and 2 bases for J; bases not matched to a gene: 4. The CDR3 extends over 15 amino acids. CDR1 is LNHNV and CDR2 is YYDKDF in the germline V gene (reference sequence). Here the CDR3 DNA reads TGTGCCACCAGCATACCGGGACAGGGGCAAGAGACCCAGTACTTC. It specifies CATSIPGQGQETQYF.

V gene TRBV7-2 combines with J gene TRBJ2-1; the D gene is possibly TRBD1 (6 bases). This CDR3 spans 15 amino acids. Trimming shortened V by 1 base and J by 5 bases, and 12 bases separated the two germline ends. The germline CDR1 and CDR2 sequences are SGHTA and FQGNSA. CDR3 in DNA: TGTGCCAGCAGCTTAGTAGGGGGTCGAAACAATGAGCAGTTCTTC. Residues: CASSLVGGRNNEQFF.

A word on this clonotype: This may come from a read error, since a much larger clone is one base off. The chain has TRBV19 and TRBJ1-1; D uncertain. The CDR3 has 14 residues. Germline loops: CDR1 LNHDA, CDR2 SQIVND (reference sequence). Trimming took 4 bases from V and 4 from J, leaving 13 bases between them. The CDR3 protein is CASSSKAAGTEAFF. Here the CDR3 DNA reads TGTGCCAGTAGTAGTAAGGCCGCGGGCACTGAAGCTTTCTTT.

Points on this clonotype: A single base separates this from a much larger clone, so it may be a read error. The rearrangement uses TRBV9 and TRBJ1-2, with unresolved D. The CDR3 is made up of 15 amino acids. CDR1 is SGDLS, CDR2 YYNGEE, per germline. Here the CDR3 reads CVSSPLGSANYGYTF. For the CDR3, the DNA is TGTGTCAGCAGCCCCTTAGGATCGGCTAACTATGGCTACACCTTC.

This clonotype has at least ten counts. The rearrangement uses TRBV7-2 and TRBJ2-7; TRBD2 aligns across 11 bases. Germline loops: CDR1 SGHTA, CDR2 FQGNSA. V gave up 1 base and J gave up 0 bases; unmatched junction bases: 5. The CDR3 contains 17 residues. The CDR3 here is CASSLGLAGRSSYEQYF. Here the CDR3 DNA reads TGTGCCAGCAGCTTAGGACTAGCGGGGAGGAGCTCCTACGAGCAGTACTTC.

Of note for this clonotype: The junction does not match germline at one end; this may be a read error. In nucleotides, the CDR3 is TGTACCTGGGACCCGGGACAGGAGACCCAGTACTTC. It encodes CTWDPGQETQYF. The J gene is TRBJ2-5, the V gene TRBV30; the match to TRBD1 covers 7 bases. Germline V gene lookup returns CDR1 GTSNPN and CDR2 SVGIG (reference sequence). The CDR3 loop spans 12 amino acids.

This clonotype has at least ten counts. The rearrangement uses TRBV7-2 and TRBJ2-4; tentatively, D is TRBD2 (6 bases). The ends were cut back, 2 bases at V and 0 bases at J, with 11 bases in the middle. Germline-derived CDR1 and CDR2 are SGHTA and FQGNSA. The CDR3 covers 16 residues. CDR3 residues: CASSLLAGLAKNIQYF. The CDR3 nucleotides are TGTGCCAGCAGCTTACTGGCGGGACTAGCCAAAAACATTCAGTACTTC.

This clonotype was detected only a few times. This may arise from a read error, as a much more abundant clone is one base away. V usage is TRBV11-3 and J usage is TRBJ2-1; 8 bases match TRBD2. CDR1 and CDR2 (germline): SGHNT, YENEEA. J was trimmed by 5 bases and V by 5 bases; bases with no gene match: 11. The CDR3 is 16 amino acids. CDR3: CASSTTGGTRNNEQFF. The CDR3 region has the DNA TGTGCCAGCAGCACAACGGGGGGGACTAGGAACAATGAGCAGTTCTTC. The full variable domain, completed using reference TRBV11-3 and TRBJ2-1, is EAGVVQSPRYKIIEKKQPVAFWCNPISGHNTLYWYLQNLGQGPELLIRYENEEAVDDSQLPKDRFSAERLKGVDSTLKIQPAELGDSAVYLCASSTTGGTRNNEQFFGPGTRLTVL.

Turning to this clonotype: This may stem from a read error, because a much larger clone lies one nucleotide away. The chain recombines TRBV4-3 with TRBJ2-3; D is unclear. The CDR3 has 14 residues. Germline V CDR1 and CDR2: LGHNA, YSLEER. The CDR3 sequence is CASGQDVRTDTQYF. CDR3 nucleotide sequence: TGCGCCAGCGGCCAAGATGTCCGCACAGATACGCAGTATTTT.

The V and J genes are TRBV29-1 and TRBJ1-1; 9 nucleotides match TRBD1. CDR1 and CDR2 from the germline V gene are SQVTM and ANQGSEA. The J segment lost 1 base and the V segment lost 8 bases, leaving 14 bases of the junction unmatched. CDR3 length: 16 residues. CDR3 DNA sequence: TGCAGCACCTGGGACAGGGTCGGGAGGAAGAACACTGAAGCTTTCTTT. It encodes CSTWDRVGRKNTEAFF.

This clonotype has at least ten counts. This chain uses TRBV6-1 with TRBJ1-1, with D possibly TRBD1 on 6 matching bases. The CDR3 runs 13 residues. Germline-derived CDR1 and CDR2 are MNHNS and SASEGT. V shed 4 bases and J shed 0 bases, with 6 bases lying between them. The CDR3 here is CASSGTVNTEAFF. The CDR3 DNA sequence: TGTGCCAGCAGTGGGACAGTGAACACTGAAGCTTTCTTT.